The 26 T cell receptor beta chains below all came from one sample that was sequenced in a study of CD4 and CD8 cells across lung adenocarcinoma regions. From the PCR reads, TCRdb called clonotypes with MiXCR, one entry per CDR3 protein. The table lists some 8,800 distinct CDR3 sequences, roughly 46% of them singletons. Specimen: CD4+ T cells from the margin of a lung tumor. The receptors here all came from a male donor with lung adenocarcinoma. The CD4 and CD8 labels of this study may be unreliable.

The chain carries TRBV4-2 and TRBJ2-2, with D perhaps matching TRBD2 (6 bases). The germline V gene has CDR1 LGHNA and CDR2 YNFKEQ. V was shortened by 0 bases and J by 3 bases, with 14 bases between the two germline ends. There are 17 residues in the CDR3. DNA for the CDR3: TGTGCCAGCAGCCAAGATCCAGGCGGGGTGGACACCGGGGAGCTGTTTTTT. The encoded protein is CASSQDPGGVDTGELFF.

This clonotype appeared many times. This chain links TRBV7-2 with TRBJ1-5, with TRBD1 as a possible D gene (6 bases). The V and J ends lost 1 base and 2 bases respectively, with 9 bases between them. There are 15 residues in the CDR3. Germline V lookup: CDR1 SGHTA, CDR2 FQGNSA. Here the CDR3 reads CASSLVAGGNQPQHF. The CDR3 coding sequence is TGTGCCAGCAGCTTAGTGGCAGGGGGCAATCAGCCCCAGCATTTT. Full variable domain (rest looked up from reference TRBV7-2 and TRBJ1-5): GAGVSQSPSNKVTEKGKDVELRCDPISGHTALYWYRQSLGQGLEFLIYFQGNSAPDKSGLPSDRFSAERTGGSVSTLTIQRTQQEDSAVYLCASSLVAGGNQPQHFGDGTRLSIL.

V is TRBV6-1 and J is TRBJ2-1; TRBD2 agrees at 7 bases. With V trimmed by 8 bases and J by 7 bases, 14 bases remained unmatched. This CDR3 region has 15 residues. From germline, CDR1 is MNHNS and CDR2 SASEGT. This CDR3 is CASWNGAGAINEQFF. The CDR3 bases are TGTGCCAGCTGGAATGGGGCGGGAGCTATTAATGAGCAGTTCTTC.

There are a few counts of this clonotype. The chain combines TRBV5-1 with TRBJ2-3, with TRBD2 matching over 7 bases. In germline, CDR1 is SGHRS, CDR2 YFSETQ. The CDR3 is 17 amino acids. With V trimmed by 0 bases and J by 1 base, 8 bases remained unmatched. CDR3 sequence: CASSLAYKGGGTDTQYF. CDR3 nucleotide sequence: TGCGCCAGCAGCTTGGCCTATAAGGGAGGGGGCACAGATACGCAGTATTTT.

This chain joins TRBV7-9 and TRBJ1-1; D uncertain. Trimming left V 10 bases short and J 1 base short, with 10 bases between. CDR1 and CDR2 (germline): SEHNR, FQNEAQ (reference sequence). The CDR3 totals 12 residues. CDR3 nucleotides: TGTGCCATCAATCCTCAGAACACTGAAGCTTTCTTT. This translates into CAINPQNTEAFF. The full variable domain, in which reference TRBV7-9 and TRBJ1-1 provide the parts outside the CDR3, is DTGVSQNPRHKITKRGQNVTFRCDPISEHNRLYWYRQTLGQGPEFLTYFQNEAQLEKSRLLSDRFSAERPKGSFSTLEIQRTEQGDSAMYLCAINPQNTEAFFGQGTRLTVV.

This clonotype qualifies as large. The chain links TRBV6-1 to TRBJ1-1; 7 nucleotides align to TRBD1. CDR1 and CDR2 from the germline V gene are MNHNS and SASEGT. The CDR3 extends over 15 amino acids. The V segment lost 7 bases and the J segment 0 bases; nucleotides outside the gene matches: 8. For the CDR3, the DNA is TGTGCCAGCATCCGAAAGACAGGGATGAACACTGAAGCTTTCTTT. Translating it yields CASIRKTGMNTEAFF.

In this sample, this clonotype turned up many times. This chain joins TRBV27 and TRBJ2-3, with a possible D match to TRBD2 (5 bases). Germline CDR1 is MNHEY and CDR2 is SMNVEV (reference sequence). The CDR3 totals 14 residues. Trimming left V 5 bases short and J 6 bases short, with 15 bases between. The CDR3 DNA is TGTGCCAGCAGTCCGGGGAACCTTATGGATACGCAGTATTTT. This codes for CASSPGNLMDTQYF.

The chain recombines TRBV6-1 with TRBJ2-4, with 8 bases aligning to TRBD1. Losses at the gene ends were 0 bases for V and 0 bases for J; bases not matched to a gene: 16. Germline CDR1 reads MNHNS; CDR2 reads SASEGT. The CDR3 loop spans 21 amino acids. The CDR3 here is CASSEALAGTGTFGAKNIQYF. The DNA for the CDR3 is TGTGCCAGCAGTGAAGCGCTCGCCGGGACAGGCACCTTCGGAGCCAAAAACATTCAGTACTTC.

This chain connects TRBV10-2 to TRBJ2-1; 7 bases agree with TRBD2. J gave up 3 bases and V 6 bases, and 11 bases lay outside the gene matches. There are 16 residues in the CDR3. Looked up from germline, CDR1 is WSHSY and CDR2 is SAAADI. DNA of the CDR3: TGCGCCAGCAGGCGGGGCGGGAGTGGTTTCTACAATGAGCAGTTCTTC. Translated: CASRRGGSGFYNEQFF.

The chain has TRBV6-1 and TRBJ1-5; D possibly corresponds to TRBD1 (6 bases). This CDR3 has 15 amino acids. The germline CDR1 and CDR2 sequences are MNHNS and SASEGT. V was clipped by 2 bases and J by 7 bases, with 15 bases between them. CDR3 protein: CASSEMGGPGQPQHF. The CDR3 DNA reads TGTGCCAGCAGTGAAATGGGGGGGCCCGGGCAGCCCCAGCATTTT.

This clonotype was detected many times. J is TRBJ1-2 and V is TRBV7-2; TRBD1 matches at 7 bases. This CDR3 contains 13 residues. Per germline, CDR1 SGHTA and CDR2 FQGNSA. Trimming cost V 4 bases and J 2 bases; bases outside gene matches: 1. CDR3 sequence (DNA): TGTGCCAGCAGCTCGGGACAGAACTATGGCTACACCTTC. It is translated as CASSSGQNYGYTF. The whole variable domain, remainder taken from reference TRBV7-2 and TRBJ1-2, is GAGVSQSPSNKVTEKGKDVELRCDPISGHTALYWYRQSLGQGLEFLIYFQGNSAPDKSGLPSDRFSAERTGGSVSTLTIQRTQQEDSAVYLCASSSGQNYGYTFGSGTRLTVV.

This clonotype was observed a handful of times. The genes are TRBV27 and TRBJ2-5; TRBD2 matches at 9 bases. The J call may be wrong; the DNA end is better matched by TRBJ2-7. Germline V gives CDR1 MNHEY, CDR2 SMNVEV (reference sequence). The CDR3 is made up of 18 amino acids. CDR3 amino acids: CASSPLGGPREGTYEQYV. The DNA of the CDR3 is TGTGCCAGCAGCCCACTTGGGGGACCGCGGGAGGGGACCTACGAGCAGTACGTC.

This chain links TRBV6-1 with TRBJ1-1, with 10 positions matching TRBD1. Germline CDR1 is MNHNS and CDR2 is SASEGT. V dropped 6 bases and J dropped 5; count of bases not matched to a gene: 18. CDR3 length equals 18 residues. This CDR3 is CASRELPGQGPSGTEAFF. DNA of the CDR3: TGTGCCAGCAGAGAACTCCCGGGACAGGGGCCGTCTGGGACTGAAGCTTTCTTT.

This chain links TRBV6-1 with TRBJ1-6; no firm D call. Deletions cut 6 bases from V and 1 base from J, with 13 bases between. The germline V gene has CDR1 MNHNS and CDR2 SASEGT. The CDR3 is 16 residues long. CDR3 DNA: TGTGCCAGCAGGAGGGATAGGAGATCCTATAATTCACCCCTCCACTTT. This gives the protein CASRRDRRSYNSPLHF.

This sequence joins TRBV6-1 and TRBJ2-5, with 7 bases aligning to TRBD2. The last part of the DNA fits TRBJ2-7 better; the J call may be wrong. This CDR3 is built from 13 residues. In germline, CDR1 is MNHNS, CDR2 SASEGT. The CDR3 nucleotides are TGTGCCAGCAGTCAGGGAGGGACCTACGAGCAGTACTTC. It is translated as CASSQGGTYEQYF.

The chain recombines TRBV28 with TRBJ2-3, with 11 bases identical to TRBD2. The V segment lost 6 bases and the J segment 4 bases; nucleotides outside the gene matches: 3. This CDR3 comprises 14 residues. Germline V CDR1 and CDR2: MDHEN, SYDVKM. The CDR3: CASRDSGGADTQYF. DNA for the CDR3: TGTGCCAGCAGAGATAGCGGGGGGGCAGATACGCAGTATTTT.

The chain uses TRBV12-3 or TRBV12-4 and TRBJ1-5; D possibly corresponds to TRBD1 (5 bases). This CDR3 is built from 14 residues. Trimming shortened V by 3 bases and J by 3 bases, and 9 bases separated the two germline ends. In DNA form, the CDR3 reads TGTGCCAGCAGTTTGGCAGGGCACAATCAGCCCCAGCATTTT. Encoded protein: CASSLAGHNQPQHF.

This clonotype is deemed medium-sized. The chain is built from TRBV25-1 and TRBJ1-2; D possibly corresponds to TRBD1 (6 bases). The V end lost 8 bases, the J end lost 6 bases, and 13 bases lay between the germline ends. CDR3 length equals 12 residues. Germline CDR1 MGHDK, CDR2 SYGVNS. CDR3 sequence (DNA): TGTGCCAGCGGTGGACAGTCAGATGGCTACACCTTC. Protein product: CASGGQSDGYTF.

The CDR3 bases are TGCGCCAGCAGCCAAGATCCGACCGGGACTAGCGGGAGTTTAAGGTACGAGCAGTACTTC. Residues: CASSQDPTGTSGSLRYEQYF. V and J are TRBV4-1 and TRBJ2-1; 14 bases align to TRBD2. The DNA end lines up better with TRBJ2-7; the J call may be wrong. In germline, CDR1 is MGHRA, CDR2 YSYEKL. There are 20 residues in the CDR3.

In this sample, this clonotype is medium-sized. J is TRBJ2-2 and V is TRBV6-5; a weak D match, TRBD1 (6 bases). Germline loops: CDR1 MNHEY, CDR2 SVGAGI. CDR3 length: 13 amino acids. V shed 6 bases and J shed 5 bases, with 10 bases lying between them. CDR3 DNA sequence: TGTGCCAGCAGGACAGGAGGAACCGGGGAGCTGTTTTTT. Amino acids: CASRTGGTGELFF.

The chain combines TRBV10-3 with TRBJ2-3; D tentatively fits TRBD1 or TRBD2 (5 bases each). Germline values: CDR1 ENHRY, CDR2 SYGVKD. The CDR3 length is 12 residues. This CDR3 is CVVPPGRDTQYF. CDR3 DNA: TGTGTCGTCCCTCCGGGACGTGATACGCAGTATTTT.

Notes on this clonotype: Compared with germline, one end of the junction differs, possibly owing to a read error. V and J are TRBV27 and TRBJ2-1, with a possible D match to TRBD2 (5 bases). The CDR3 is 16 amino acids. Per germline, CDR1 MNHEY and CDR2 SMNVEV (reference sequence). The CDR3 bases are TGTGCCAGCAGCCTCAAGGGCTGTGCGACAACCGGGGAGCTGTTTTTC. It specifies CASSLKGCATTGELFF.

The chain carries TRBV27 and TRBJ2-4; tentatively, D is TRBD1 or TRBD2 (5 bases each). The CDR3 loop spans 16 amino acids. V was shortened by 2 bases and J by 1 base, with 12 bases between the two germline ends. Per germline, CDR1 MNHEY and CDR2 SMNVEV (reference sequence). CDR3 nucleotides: TGTGCCAGCAGTTTAGGTGAGGGGTACGCCAAAAACATTCAGTACTTC. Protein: CASSLGEGYAKNIQYF.

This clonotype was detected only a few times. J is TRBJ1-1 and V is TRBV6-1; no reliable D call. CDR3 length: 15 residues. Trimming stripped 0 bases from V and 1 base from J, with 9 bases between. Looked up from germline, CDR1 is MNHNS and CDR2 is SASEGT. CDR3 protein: CASSEAPVGNTEAFF. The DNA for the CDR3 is TGTGCCAGCAGTGAAGCTCCGGTCGGGAACACTGAAGCTTTCTTT.

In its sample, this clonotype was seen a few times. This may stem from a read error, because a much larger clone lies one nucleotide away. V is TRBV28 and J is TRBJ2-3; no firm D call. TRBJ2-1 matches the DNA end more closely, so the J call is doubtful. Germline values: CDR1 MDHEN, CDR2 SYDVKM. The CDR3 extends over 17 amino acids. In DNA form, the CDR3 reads TGTGCCAGCAGTTTCTCGGGTTCATCAGGCCACATCTACGAGCAGTTCTTC. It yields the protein CASSFSGSSGHIYEQFF.

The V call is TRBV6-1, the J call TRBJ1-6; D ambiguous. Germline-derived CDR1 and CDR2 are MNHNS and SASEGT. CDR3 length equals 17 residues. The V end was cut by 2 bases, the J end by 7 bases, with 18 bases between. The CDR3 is CASSERALGLGNSPLHF. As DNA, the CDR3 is TGTGCCAGCAGTGAAAGGGCTCTTGGACTTGGGAATTCACCCCTCCACTTT.